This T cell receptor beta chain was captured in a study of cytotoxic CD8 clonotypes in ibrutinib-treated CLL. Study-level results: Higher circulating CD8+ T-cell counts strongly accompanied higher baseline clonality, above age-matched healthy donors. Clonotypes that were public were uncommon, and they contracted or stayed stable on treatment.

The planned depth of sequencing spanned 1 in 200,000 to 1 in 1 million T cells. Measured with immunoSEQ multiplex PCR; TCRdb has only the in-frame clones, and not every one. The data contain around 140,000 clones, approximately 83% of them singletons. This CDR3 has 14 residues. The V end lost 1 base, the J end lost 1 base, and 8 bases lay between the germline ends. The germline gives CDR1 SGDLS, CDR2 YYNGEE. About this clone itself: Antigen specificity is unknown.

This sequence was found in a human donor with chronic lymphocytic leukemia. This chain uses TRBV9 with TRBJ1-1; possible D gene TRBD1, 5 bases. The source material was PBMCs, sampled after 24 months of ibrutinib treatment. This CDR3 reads CASSVTDKNTEAFF. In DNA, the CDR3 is TGTGCCAGCAGCGTAACGGACAAGAACACTGAAGCTTTCTTT.